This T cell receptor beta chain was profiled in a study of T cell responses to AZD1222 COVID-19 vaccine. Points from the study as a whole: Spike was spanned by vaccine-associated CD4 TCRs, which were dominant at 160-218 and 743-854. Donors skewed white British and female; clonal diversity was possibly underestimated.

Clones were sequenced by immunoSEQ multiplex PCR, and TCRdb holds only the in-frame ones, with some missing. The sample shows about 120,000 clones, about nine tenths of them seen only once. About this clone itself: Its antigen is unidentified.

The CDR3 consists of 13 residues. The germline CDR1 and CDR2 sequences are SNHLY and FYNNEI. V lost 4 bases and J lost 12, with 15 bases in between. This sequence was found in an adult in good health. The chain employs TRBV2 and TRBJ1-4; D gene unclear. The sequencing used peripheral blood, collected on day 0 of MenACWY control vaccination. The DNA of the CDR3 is TGTGCCAGCAGTGTTGGGTGGGGTGGGGAACTGTTTTTT. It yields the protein CASSVGWGGELFF.